Sequencing of this TCR beta chain was carried out in a study of T cell responses to AZD1222 COVID-19 vaccine. Overall study results and limits: Spike-specific TCR breadth and depth both grew after two AZD1222 doses. Spike as a whole was targeted by vaccine-associated CD4 TCRs, dominant at 160-218 and 743-854. Clonal diversity was possibly underestimated; the donors were predominantly white British and more often female. Baseline seropositivity occurred in only a handful of AZD1222 recipients.

TCRdb keeps only in-frame clones here, not all; method: immunoSEQ multiplex PCR. The sample has approximately 61,000 clones; about four fifths are singletons. The CDR3 extends over 15 amino acids. Germline values: CDR1 SNHLY, CDR2 FYNNEI. V lost 5 bases to trimming and J lost 9 bases, with 20 bases between them. Regarding this clone: Its target is unknown.

The origin of this receptor is an adult who received the AZD1222 COVID-19 vaccine. This chain connects TRBV2 to TRBJ1-3; D is uncertain. The specimen was peripheral blood, collected 28 days after the second AZD1222 dose. CDR3 amino acids: CASSKEGLGLGTIYF. CDR3 coding DNA: TGTGCCAGCAGTAAGGAAGGTCTCGGACTCGGCACCATATATTTT.